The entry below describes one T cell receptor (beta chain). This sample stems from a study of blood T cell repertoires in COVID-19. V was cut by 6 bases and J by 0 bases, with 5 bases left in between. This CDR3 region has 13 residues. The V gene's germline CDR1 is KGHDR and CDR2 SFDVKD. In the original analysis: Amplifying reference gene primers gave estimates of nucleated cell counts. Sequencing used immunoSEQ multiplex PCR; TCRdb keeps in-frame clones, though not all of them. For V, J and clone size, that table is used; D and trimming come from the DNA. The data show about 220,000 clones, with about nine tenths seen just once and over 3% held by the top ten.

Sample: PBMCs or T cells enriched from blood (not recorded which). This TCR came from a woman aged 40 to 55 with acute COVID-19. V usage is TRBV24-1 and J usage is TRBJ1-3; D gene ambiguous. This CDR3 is CATSSLSGNTIYF. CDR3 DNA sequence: TGTGCCACCAGTTCCCTCTCTGGAAACACCATATATTTT.